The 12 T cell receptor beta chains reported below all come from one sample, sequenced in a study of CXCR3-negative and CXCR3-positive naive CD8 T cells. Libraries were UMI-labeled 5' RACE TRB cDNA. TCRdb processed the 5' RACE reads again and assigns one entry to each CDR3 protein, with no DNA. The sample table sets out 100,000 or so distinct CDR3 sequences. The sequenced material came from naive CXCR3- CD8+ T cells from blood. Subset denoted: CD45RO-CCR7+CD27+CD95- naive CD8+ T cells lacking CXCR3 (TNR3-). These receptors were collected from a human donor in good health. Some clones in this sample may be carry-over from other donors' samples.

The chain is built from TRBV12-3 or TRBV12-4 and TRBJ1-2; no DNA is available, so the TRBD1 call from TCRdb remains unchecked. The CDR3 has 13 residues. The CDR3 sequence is CASSFGAGNGYTF.

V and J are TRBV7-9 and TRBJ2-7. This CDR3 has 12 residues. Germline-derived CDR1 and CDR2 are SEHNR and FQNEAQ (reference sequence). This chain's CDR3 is CASIDTSYEQYF.

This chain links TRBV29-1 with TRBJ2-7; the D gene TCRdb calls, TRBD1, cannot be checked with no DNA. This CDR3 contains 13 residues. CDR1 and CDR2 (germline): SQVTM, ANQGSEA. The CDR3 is CSVRGDLSYEQYF.

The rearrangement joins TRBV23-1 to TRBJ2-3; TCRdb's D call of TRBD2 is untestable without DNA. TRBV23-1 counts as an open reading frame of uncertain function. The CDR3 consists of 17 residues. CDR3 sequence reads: CASSVCWEAASTDTQYF.

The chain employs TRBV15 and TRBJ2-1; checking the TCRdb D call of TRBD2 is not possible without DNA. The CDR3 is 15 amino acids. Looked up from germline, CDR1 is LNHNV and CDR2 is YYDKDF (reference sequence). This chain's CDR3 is CATSRTSGVGYEQFF.

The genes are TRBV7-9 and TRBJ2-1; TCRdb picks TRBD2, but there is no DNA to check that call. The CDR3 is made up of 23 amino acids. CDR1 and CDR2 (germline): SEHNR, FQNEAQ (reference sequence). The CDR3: CASTPVPSGRSKGSNGSYNEQFF. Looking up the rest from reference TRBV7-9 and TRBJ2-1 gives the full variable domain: DTGVSQNPRHKITKRGQNVTFRCDPISEHNRLYWYRQTLGQGPEFLTYFQNEAQLEKSRLLSDRFSAERPKGSFSTLEIQRTEQGDSAMYLCASTPVPSGRSKGSNGSYNEQFFGPGTRLTVL.

CDR3 region: CASSPGRGTQYF. V gene TRBV7-6 combines with J gene TRBJ2-5; without DNA, the TCRdb call of TRBD1 cannot be checked. Germline loops: CDR1 SGHVS, CDR2 FNYEAQ. CDR3 length equals 12 residues.

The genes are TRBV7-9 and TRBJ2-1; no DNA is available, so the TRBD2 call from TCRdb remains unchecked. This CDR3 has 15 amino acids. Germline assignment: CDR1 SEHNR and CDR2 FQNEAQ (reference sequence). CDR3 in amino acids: CASSSTSGGPNEQFF.

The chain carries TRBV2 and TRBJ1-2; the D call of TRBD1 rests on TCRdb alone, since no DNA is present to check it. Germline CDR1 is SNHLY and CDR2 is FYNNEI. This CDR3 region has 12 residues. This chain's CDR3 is CASPKGAYGYTF.

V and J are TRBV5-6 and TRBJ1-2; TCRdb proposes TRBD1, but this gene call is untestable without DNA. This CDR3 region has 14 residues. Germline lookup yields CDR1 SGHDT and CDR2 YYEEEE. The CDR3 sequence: CASTWDRGPYGYTF.

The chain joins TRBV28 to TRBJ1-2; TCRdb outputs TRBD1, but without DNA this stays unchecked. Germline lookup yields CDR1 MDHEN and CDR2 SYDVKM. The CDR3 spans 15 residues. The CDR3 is CASNPYATTGTLGDF.

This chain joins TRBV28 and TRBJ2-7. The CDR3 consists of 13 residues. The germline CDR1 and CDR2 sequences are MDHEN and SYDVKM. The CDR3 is CASSLPNTYEQYF.